The sequence of this T cell receptor beta chain was determined in a study of monozygotic twins with inflammatory bowel disease. Findings and limits, study-wide: Evidence failed to back one strong IBD-linked signal or clonotype. IBD-affected twins scored below their healthy co-twins in TCRbeta diversity (inverse Simpson).

Researchers used roughly 3,700 ng of total RNA for each TCR library. The unique tags termed UMIs, each holding a 6-nucleotide sample barcode, were added by means of template switching. Following a re-call of the 5' RACE reads, TCRdb has one entry per CDR3 protein and lacks DNA. Its clone listing holds 200,000 to 250,000 distinct CDR3 sequences. Points on this clonotype: Its antigen is not identified.

Germline V gives CDR1 MNHEY, CDR2 SMNVEV (reference sequence). This CDR3 is built from 17 residues. The specimen sequenced was blood. The clonotype comes from a human donor with ulcerative colitis or Crohn's disease, or a healthy co-twin of an affected twin (not recorded which). The chain is built from TRBV27 and TRBJ1-1. CDR3 in amino acids: CASSLSGLFVGVAEAFF.